The source of this T cell receptor (beta chain) is a study of graft-versus-host responses after intestinal transplantation. Study context: Recipients were all induced with anti-thymocyte globulin, then given tacrolimus and steroids for 3 to 4 years.

The method was immunoSEQ multiplex PCR; TCRdb's version includes in-frame clones alone and lacks a portion of them. The table lists 41,000 or so clones, 85% to 95% of them singletons, with roughly 0.58% in the top ten. Germline V CDR1 and CDR2: LNHNV, YYDKDF (reference sequence). This CDR3 is built from 15 residues. Deletions cut 0 bases from V and 7 bases from J, with 15 bases between. This clone has only one observation. Its specificity is not known. Findings of the study overall: Where graft-donor T cell macrochimerism was present, patients had high graft-versus-host to host-versus-graft clonal ratios in allografts.

This rearrangement joins TRBV15 to TRBJ2-5, with D maybe TRBD1 (5 bases). The receptor's source is a human donor who was the organ donor for an intestinal transplant. The specimen was unstimulated CD8+ T cells sorted from spleen or lymph node cells, collected before transplant. This CDR3 is CATSRDAGPPGTQYF. The CDR3 coding sequence is TGTGCCACCAGCAGAGATGCAGGGCCACCGGGGACCCAGTACTTC.